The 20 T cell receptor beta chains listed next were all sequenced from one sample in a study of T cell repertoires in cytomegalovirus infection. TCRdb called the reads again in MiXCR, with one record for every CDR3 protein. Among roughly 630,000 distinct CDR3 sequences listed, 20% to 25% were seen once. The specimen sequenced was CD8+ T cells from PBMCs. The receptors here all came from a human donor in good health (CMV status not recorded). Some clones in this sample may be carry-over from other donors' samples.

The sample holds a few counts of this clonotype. The CDR3 here is CSAPGGVTDTQYF. The CDR3 nucleotides are TGCAGCGCCCCTGGAGGTGTAACAGATACGCAGTATTTT. The chain recombines TRBV29-1 with TRBJ2-3; possible D gene TRBD2, 5 bases. V was pared by 7 bases and J by 3 bases, with 14 bases between. CDR1 and CDR2 (germline): SQVTM, ANQGSEA. The CDR3 has 13 amino acids.

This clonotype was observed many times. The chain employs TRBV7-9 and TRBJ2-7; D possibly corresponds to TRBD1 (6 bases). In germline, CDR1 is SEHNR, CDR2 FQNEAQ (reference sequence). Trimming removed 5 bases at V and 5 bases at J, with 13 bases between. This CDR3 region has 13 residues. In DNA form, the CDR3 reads TGTGCCAGCAGCGCCGAGACAGGTAACGAGCAGTACGTC. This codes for CASSAETGNEQYV.

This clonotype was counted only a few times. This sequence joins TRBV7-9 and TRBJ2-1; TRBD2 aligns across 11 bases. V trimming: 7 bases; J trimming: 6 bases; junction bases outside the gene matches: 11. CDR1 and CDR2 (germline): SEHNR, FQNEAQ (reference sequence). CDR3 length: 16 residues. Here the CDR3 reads CASTPSLAGGLNEQFF. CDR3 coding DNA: TGTGCCAGCACCCCCTCCCTAGCGGGGGGCCTCAATGAGCAGTTCTTC. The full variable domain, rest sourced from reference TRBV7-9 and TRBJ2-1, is DTGVSQNPRHKITKRGQNVTFRCDPISEHNRLYWYRQTLGQGPEFLTYFQNEAQLEKSRLLSDRFSAERPKGSFSTLEIQRTEQGDSAMYLCASTPSLAGGLNEQFFGPGTRLTVL.

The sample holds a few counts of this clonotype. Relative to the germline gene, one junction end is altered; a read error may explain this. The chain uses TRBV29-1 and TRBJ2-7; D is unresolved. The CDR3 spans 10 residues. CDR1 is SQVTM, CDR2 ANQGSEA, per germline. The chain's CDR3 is CSVMEHARLF. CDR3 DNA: TGCAGCGTTATGGAACATGCTCGTCTCTTC.

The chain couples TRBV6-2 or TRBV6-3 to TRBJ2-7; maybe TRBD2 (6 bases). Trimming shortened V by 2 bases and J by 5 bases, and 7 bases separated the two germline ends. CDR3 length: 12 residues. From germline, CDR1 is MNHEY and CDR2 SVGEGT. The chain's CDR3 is CASSYGGNEQYV. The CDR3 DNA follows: TGTGCCAGCAGTTACGGAGGGAACGAGCAGTACGTC.

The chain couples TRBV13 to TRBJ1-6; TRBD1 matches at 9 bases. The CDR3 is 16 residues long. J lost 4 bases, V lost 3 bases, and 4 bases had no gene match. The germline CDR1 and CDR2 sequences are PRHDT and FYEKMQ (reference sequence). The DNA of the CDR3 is TGTGCCAGCAGCTTCACAGGGGGCCAATATAATTCACCCCTCCACTTT. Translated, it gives CASSFTGGQYNSPLHF.

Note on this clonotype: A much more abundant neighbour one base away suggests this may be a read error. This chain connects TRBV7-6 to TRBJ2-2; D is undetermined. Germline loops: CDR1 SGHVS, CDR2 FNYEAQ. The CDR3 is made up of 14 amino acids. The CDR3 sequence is CVSSFGYNTGELFF. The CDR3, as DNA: TGTGTCAGCAGCTTCGGTTATAACACCGGGGAGCTGTTTTTT.

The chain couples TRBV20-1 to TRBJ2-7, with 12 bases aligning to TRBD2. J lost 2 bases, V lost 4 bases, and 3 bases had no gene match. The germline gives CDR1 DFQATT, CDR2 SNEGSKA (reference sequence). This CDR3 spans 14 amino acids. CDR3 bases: TGCAGTGCTAATCTAGCGGGGGGGCCCTACGAGCAGTACTTC. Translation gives CSANLAGGPYEQYF.

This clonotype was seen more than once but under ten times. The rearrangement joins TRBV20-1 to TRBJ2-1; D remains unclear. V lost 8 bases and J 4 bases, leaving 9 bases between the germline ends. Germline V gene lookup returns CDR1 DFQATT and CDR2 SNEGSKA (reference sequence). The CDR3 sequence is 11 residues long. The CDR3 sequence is CSLRLYNEQFF. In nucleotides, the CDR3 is TGCAGTCTTAGATTATACAATGAGCAGTTCTTC.

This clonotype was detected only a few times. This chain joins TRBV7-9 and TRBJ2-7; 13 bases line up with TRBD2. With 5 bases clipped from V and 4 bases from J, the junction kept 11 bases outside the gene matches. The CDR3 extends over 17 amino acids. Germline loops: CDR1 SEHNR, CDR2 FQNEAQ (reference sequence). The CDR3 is CASSPGTTSGGLYEQYV. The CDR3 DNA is TGTGCCAGCAGCCCGGGGACGACTAGCGGGGGGTTATACGAGCAGTACGTC.

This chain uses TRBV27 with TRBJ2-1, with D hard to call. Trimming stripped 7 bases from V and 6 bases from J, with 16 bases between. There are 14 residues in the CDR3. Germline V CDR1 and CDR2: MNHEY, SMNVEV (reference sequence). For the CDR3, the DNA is TGTGCCAGCACCCGTGGGGTTGCGGCCAATGAGCAGTTCTTC. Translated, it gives CASTRGVAANEQFF.

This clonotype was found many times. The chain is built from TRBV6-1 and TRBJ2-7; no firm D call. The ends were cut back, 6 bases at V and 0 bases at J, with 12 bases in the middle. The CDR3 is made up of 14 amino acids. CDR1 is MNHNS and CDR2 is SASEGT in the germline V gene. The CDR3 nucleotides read TGTGCCAGCAGCCCAACGGGCAACTCCTACGAGCAGTACGTC. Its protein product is CASSPTGNSYEQYV.

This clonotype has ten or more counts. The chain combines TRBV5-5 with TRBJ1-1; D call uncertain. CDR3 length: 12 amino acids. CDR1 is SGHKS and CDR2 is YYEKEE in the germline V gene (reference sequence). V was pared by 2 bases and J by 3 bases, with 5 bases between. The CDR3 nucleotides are TGTGCCAGCAGCTTAGTGTACACTGAAGCTTTCTTT. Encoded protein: CASSLVYTEAFF.

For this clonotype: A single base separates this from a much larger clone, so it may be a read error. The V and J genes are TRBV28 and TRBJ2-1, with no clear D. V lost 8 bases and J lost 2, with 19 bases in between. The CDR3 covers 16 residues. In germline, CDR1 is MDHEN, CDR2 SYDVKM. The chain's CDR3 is CASRTGVPSPYNEQFF. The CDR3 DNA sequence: TGTGCCAGCCGAACTGGGGTCCCCTCTCCCTACAATGAGCAGTTCTTC.

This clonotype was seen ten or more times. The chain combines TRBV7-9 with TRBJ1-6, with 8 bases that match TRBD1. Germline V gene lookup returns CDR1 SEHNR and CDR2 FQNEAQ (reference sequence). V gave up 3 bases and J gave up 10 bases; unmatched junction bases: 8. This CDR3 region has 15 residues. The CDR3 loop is CASSFRTGPSSPLHF. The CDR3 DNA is TGTGCCAGCAGCTTCCGGACAGGGCCTAGCTCACCCCTCCACTTT.

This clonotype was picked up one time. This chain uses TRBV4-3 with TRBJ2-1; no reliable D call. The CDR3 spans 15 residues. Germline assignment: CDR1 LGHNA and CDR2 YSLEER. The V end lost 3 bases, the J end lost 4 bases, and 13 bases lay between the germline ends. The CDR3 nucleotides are TGCGCCAGCAGCCATCTCGGTTTTGGTTACAATGAGCAGTTCTTC. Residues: CASSHLGFGYNEQFF.

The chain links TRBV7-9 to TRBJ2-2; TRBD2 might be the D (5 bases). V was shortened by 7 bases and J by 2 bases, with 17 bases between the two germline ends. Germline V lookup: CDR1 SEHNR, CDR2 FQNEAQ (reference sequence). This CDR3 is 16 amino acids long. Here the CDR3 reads CASTSPERDNTGELFF. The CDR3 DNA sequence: TGTGCCAGCACCTCCCCTGAGAGGGATAACACCGGGGAGCTGTTTTTT.

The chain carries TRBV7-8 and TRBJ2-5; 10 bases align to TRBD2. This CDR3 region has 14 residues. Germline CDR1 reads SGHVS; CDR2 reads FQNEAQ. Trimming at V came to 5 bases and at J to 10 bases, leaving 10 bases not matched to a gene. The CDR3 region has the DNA TGTGCCAGCAGCCCGAGGGCTAGCGGGGGCCGCCAGTACTTC. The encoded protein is CASSPRASGGRQYF.

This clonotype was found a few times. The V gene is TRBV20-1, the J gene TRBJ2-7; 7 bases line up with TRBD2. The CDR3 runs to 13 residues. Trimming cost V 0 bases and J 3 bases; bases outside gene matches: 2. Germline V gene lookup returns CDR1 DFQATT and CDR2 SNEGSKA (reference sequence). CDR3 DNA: TGCAGTGCTAGAGAGTGGGAGGGCTACGAGCAGTACTTC. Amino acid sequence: CSAREWEGYEQYF.

CDR3 region: CATRGGQGAADTQYF. In DNA, the CDR3 is TGTGCCACCAGGGGTGGACAGGGGGCTGCAGATACGCAGTATTTT. The chain links TRBV24-1 to TRBJ2-3; 11 bases fit TRBD1. Germline V gene lookup returns CDR1 KGHDR and CDR2 SFDVKD. The junction had 6 bases not matched to a gene; V was cut back by 7 bases and J by 4 bases. The CDR3 covers 15 residues.